A selection of T cell receptor beta chains follows, all from one sample in a study of beta chain features in type 1 diabetes. Using immunoSEQ multiplex PCR, the repertoire was profiled, and TCRdb retains in-frame clones only, with some absent. The table has under 300,000 clones, approximately 20% seen once; the top ten hold 0.028%. Sequencing was carried out using naive CD4+ T cells from blood. Receptor source: a woman in her forties with type 1 diabetes. Each CDR3 is given with its conserved first and last residue. Each record gives: clone size, J gene, V gene, CDR3 length, CDR3 protein. Only some rows state a clone size, as once, few, many or a class for expanded clones.

>NA|TRBJ1-2|TRBV6-6|14
CASWAGGQPYGYTF
>few|TRBJ1-1|TRBV4-1|18
CASSPRQSYYSMNTEAFF
>few|TRBJ2-7|TRBV28|13
CASTSNRAYEQYF
>NA|TRBJ1-2|TRBV28|15
CASISGGADNYGYTF
>NA|TRBJ1-5|TRBV28|15
CASRPRDRAGQPQHF
>few|TRBJ1-1|TRBV5-1|14
CASSFGQTITEAFF
>few|TRBJ2-5|TRBV5-1|13
CASSLQVLETQYF
>few|TRBJ2-1|TRBV19|14
CASEGGESYNEQFF
>NA|TRBJ1-1|TRBV5-1|14
CASSLQGRNTEAFF
>few|TRBJ2-6|TRBV7-2|14
CASSLQSGANVLTF
>NA|TRBJ2-1|TRBV5-4|14
CASSRPPTGNEQFF
>NA|TRBJ2-7|TRBV4-3|14
CASSQGTGTYEQYF
>few|TRBJ2-7|TRBV29-1|14
CSVEAGRGGDEQYF
>few|TRBJ1-3|TRBV29-1|11
CSVVTGNTIYF
>NA|TRBJ2-3|TRBV5-4|16
CASSRWTGGITDTQYF
>NA|TRBJ1-2|TRBV4-1|16
CASSQDSTGVLPGYTF
>NA|TRBJ2-7|TRBV27|15
CASGALGLAVYEQYF
>few|TRBJ2-3|TRBV29-1|15
CSVVMGDRHTDTQYF
>NA|TRBJ2-3|TRBV29-1|14
CSVSRGAYTDTQYF
>few|TRBJ1-1|TRBV18|14
CASSPQDRGVAAFF
>NA|TRBJ1-2|TRBV5-4|15
CASSLADGTVYGYTF
>NA|TRBJ2-4|TRBV7-2|13
CASSLVRGNIQYF
>few|TRBJ1-4|TRBV4-1|14
CASSQPDINEKLFF
>few|TRBJ1-2|TRBV4-3|15
CASSQGSGQGYGYTF
>NA|TRBJ2-3|TRBV5-1|17
CASSLEALAGRTDTQYF
>NA|TRBJ2-5|TRBV5-4|14
CASTSGFQQETQYF
>NA|TRBJ2-3|TRBV29-1|13
CSVVSGGTDTQYF
>few|TRBJ1-1|TRBV7-9|16
CASSPGTGATNTEAFF
>NA|TRBJ2-3|TRBV27|14
CASSSTGRTDTQYF
>NA|TRBJ2-2|TRBV19|14
CASSIQGLLGELFF
>NA|TRBJ2-2|TRBV6-4|16
CASSGGAGPNTGELFF
>NA|TRBJ1-5|TRBV29-1|13
CSVEDSAGQPQHF
>few|TRBJ2-1|TRBV30|17
CAWSVELLAGGQNEQFF
>few|TRBJ2-3|TRBV25-1|15
CASSEGKLVVDTQYF
>few|TRBJ2-1|TRBV27|14
CASSLSPSYNEQFF
>few|TRBJ1-1|TRBV7-2|16
CASSLRGTRSNTEAFF
>few|TRBJ1-2|TRBV15|15
CATSPREGTAWSYTF
>NA|TRBJ1-1|TRBV7-2|14
CASSLGQKNTEAFF
>NA|TRBJ2-1|TRBV15|15
CATSREEDQKNEQFF
>NA|TRBJ2-3|TRBV4-2|17
CASSQEMVGGTTDTQYF
>few|TRBJ1-1|TRBV20-1|11
CLSQDRGEAFF
>few|TRBJ2-3|TRBV29-1|15
CSVETSGGAVDTQYF